The 21 T cell receptor beta chains presented below share a single source sample, sequenced in a study of OX40 agonist ivuxolimab in advanced cancers. Only in-frame clones appear in the TCRdb table, and some are missing; sequencing was by immunoSEQ multiplex PCR. The data show some 70,000 clones, roughly nine tenths seen once. This sample comprised CD4+ or CD8+ T cells sorted from blood, obtained in a trial of the OX40 agonist ivuxolimab. The receptors shown here come from an adult with an advanced solid tumor such as melanoma, head and neck, liver or kidney cancer.

The chain carries TRBV7-9 and TRBJ1-2; D is uncertain. The CDR3 has 14 residues. Germline CDR1 reads SEHNR; CDR2 reads FQNEAQ (reference sequence). V was trimmed by 5 bases and J by 5 bases, leaving 15 bases between them. The CDR3 DNA sequence: TGTGCCAGCAGCGTAGACGGCTTCGTGTATGGCTACACCTTC. This encodes CASSVDGFVYGYTF.

CDR3 nucleotides: TGTGCCAGCAGCGCTCGGGGTGATACGCAGTATTTT. Amino acids: CASSARGDTQYF. The chain uses TRBV11-3 and TRBJ2-3; perhaps TRBD2 as D (5 bases). The CDR3 spans 12 residues. V lost 5 bases, J lost 6 bases, and 9 bases lay in between. Germline-derived CDR1 and CDR2 are SGHNT and YENEEA.

The CDR3 spells CASSLTSDIGELFF. The CDR3 region has the DNA TGTGCCAGCAGCTTAACTAGCGATATCGGGGAGCTGTTTTTT. The chain has TRBV7-9 and TRBJ2-2; TRBD2 matches at 7 bases. The ends lost 2 bases at V and 7 bases at J; junction bases unmatched: 4. CDR1 is SEHNR and CDR2 is FQNEAQ in the germline V gene (reference sequence). This CDR3 has 14 amino acids.

This chain uses TRBV18 with TRBJ1-1, with 7 bases matching TRBD1. Per germline, CDR1 KGHSH and CDR2 LQKENI. The length of the CDR3 is 16 residues. With 4 bases clipped from V and 4 bases from J, the junction kept 12 bases outside the gene matches. This chain's CDR3 is CASSQRRQGVATEAFF. CDR3 coding DNA: TGTGCCAGCTCACAGAGACGACAGGGAGTTGCCACTGAAGCTTTCTTT.

V is TRBV11-2 and J is TRBJ2-1, with TRBD2 matching over 13 bases. CDR3 size: 19 residues. Germline V gene sequence: CDR1 SGHAT, CDR2 FQNNGV. Unmatched junction bases numbered 11, after V lost 3 bases and J lost 3 bases. The CDR3 spells CASSLLVTSGRRFYNEQFF. The DNA of the CDR3 is TGTGCCAGCAGCTTGTTAGTGACTAGCGGGAGGCGGTTCTACAATGAGCAGTTCTTC.

V gene TRBV11-3 combines with J gene TRBJ2-1; a weak D match, TRBD2 (6 bases). Germline V lookup: CDR1 SGHNT, CDR2 YENEEA. This CDR3 is built from 13 residues. The V end was cut by 2 bases, the J end by 9 bases, with 11 bases between. The CDR3 loop reads CASSLLQEGEQFF. DNA for the CDR3: TGTGCCAGCAGCTTACTACAGGAGGGTGAGCAGTTCTTC.

The sample holds a few counts of this clone. This chain uses TRBV28 with TRBJ2-5; D unresolved. The V and J ends lost 3 bases and 1 base respectively, with 6 bases between them. Looked up from germline, CDR1 is MDHEN and CDR2 is SYDVKM. There are 13 residues in the CDR3. CDR3 protein: CASSFPAQETQYF. In nucleotides, the CDR3 is TGTGCCAGCAGTTTCCCGGCCCAAGAGACCCAGTACTTC.

The chain combines TRBV29-1 with TRBJ2-1; TRBD1 aligns across 8 bases. The junction had 4 bases not matched to a gene; V was cut back by 4 bases and J by 2 bases. The CDR3 is 14 residues long. Germline loops: CDR1 SQVTM, CDR2 ANQGSEA. The CDR3 loop reads CSVGRTGTYNEQFF. The DNA of the CDR3 is TGCAGCGTTGGCCGGACAGGGACCTACAATGAGCAGTTCTTC.

This clone was seen only once. V gene TRBV6-5 combines with J gene TRBJ2-3; 8 bases fit TRBD2. The germline gives CDR1 MNHEY, CDR2 SVGAGI. The V segment lost 7 bases and the J segment 6 bases; nucleotides outside the gene matches: 12. The CDR3 covers 15 residues. CDR3 protein: CASNSWAGGVDTQYF. The DNA for the CDR3 is TGTGCCAGCAACTCCTGGGCGGGGGGCGTGGATACGCAGTATTTT.

The chain carries TRBV30 and TRBJ1-4; weak D call: TRBD1 (5 bases). Trimming shortened V by 5 bases and J by 10 bases, and 20 bases separated the two germline ends. Germline V gene data show CDR1 as GTSNPN and CDR2 as SVGIG (reference sequence). The CDR3 spans 14 residues. CDR3 DNA sequence: TGTGCCTGGTCCCCCGGGACTTACCCCGGAAAACTGTTTTTT. Its translation: CAWSPGTYPGKLFF.

The chain joins TRBV7-9 to TRBJ1-1, with D hard to call. This CDR3 has 15 residues. CDR1 is SEHNR, CDR2 FQNEAQ, per germline (reference sequence). The V and J ends lost 1 base and 4 bases respectively, with 13 bases between them. The CDR3 DNA follows: TGTGCCAGCAGCTTAGGTTCGGTGAGGACCACTGAAGCTTTCTTT. It yields the protein CASSLGSVRTTEAFF.

The sample holds a few counts of this clone. J is TRBJ2-3 and V is TRBV19; maybe TRBD2 (6 bases). Germline loops: CDR1 LNHDA, CDR2 SQIVND (reference sequence). CDR3 length equals 17 residues. The V end was cut by 5 bases, the J end by 6 bases, with 24 bases between. CDR3 protein: CASSAGEAPYLGDTQYF. The CDR3 DNA is TGTGCCAGTAGTGCTGGGGAGGCACCCTACCTCGGGGATACGCAGTATTTT.

The chain uses TRBV7-9 and TRBJ1-2, with D tentatively TRBD1 (5 bases). Germline V gene sequence: CDR1 SEHNR, CDR2 FQNEAQ (reference sequence). The CDR3 has 13 amino acids. V was pared by 5 bases and J by 5 bases, with 12 bases between. DNA for the CDR3: TGTGCCAGCAGCCCTTCGGGGGTGTATGGCTACACCTTC. This translates into CASSPSGVYGYTF. Supplemented by reference TRBV7-9 and TRBJ1-2, the full variable domain reads DTGVSQNPRHKITKRGQNVTFRCDPISEHNRLYWYRQTLGQGPEFLTYFQNEAQLEKSRLLSDRFSAERPKGSFSTLEIQRTEQGDSAMYLCASSPSGVYGYTFGSGTRLTVV.

This clone was recorded once. The chain links TRBV4-1 to TRBJ2-5; TRBD1 agrees at 7 bases. V lost 2 bases to trimming and J lost 5 bases; unmatched junction nucleotides: 8. Germline V gene lookup returns CDR1 MGHRA and CDR2 YSYEKL. There are 15 residues in the CDR3. In DNA form, the CDR3 reads TGCGCCAGCAGCCAATACCCCGACAGGGCGGAGACCCAGTACTTC. This codes for CASSQYPDRAETQYF.

The V call is TRBV4-2, the J call TRBJ2-7; 7 bases map to TRBD1. The germline V gene has CDR1 LGHNA and CDR2 YNFKEQ. V lost 4 bases, J lost 5 bases, and 11 bases stayed unmatched. CDR3 length: 15 amino acids. DNA for the CDR3: TGTGCCAGCAGCCTCTCCGTGACAGGGCAACACGAGCAGTACTTC. Translation: CASSLSVTGQHEQYF.

This chain uses TRBV5-1 with TRBJ1-3; possible D gene TRBD1, 5 bases. The V and J ends lost 2 bases and 1 base respectively, with 10 bases between them. The germline V gene has CDR1 SGHRS and CDR2 YFSETQ. There are 15 residues in the CDR3. The CDR3 here is CASSLDGGSGNTIYF. DNA for the CDR3: TGCGCCAGCAGCTTAGACGGGGGGTCTGGAAACACCATATATTTT.

This clone was detected a few times. The chain uses TRBV28 and TRBJ2-1; TRBD1 or TRBD2 may be the D gene (6 bases each). Germline V gene sequence: CDR1 MDHEN, CDR2 SYDVKM. CDR3 length: 16 amino acids. The V end was cut by 1 base, the J end by 3 bases, with 13 bases between. The DNA for the CDR3 is TGTGCCAGCAGTTTATCCTGGGGGGCCCGCTACAATGAGCAGTTCTTC. This gives the protein CASSLSWGARYNEQFF.

The chain carries TRBV18 and TRBJ1-4, with D unresolved. V lost 3 bases and J 7 bases, leaving 12 bases between the germline ends. The CDR3 sequence is 14 residues long. CDR1 is KGHSH, CDR2 LQKENI, per germline. CDR3 in amino acids: CASSPSSSGEKLFF. The CDR3 nucleotides are TGTGCCAGCTCACCTTCTTCCTCGGGTGAAAAACTGTTTTTT. Drawing the rest from reference TRBV18 and TRBJ1-4, the complete variable domain is NAGVMQNPRHLVRRRGQEARLRCSPMKGHSHVYWYRQLPEEGLKFMVYLQKENIIDESGMPKERFSAEFPKEGPSILRIQQVVRGDSAAYFCASSPSSSGEKLFFGSGTQLSVL.

The gene calls are TRBV15 and TRBJ2-5; possibly TRBD1 or TRBD2 for D (5 bases each). The CDR3 has 15 amino acids. V was shortened by 5 bases and J by 1 base, with 14 bases between the two germline ends. Per germline, CDR1 LNHNV and CDR2 YYDKDF (reference sequence). CDR3 nucleotides: TGTGCCACCAGCCCTAGGGGTAGCGCCCAAGAGACCCAGTACTTC. Protein sequence: CATSPRGSAQETQYF.

The chain combines TRBV11-2 with TRBJ1-3; D gene uncertain. The germline CDR1 and CDR2 sequences are SGHAT and FQNNGV. The CDR3 is 15 amino acids. V was shortened by 5 bases and J by 0 bases, with 11 bases between the two germline ends. The CDR3 loop is CASSLRGVSGNTIYF. The CDR3 nucleotides read TGTGCCAGCAGCCTTCGTGGGGTCTCTGGAAACACCATATATTTT.

Only a few counts were recorded for this clone. The rearrangement uses TRBV18 and TRBJ2-7, with 11 bases that match TRBD2. Germline assignment: CDR1 KGHSH and CDR2 LQKENI. The V gene end was trimmed by 5 bases and the J gene end by 2 bases; junction bases not matched to a gene: 2. The CDR3 is 14 residues long. The CDR3 spells CASSTSGSAYEQYF. CDR3 nucleotides: TGTGCCAGCTCAACTAGCGGGAGCGCCTACGAGCAGTACTTC.